These T cell receptor beta chains were read from a single sample in a study of blood T cell repertoires in COVID-19. Sequencing was performed with immunoSEQ multiplex PCR; in TCRdb, only in-frame clones are kept and a portion is missing. The sample lists roughly 170,000 clones; around 78% were seen once. Sequencing was carried out using PBMCs or T cells enriched from blood (not recorded which). These receptors originate from a woman aged 50 to 65 who had recovered from COVID-19. The CDR3 runs from the conserved cysteine through the conserved F or W. D genes are given only for firm matches. For some rows the clone size is stated as once, few or many, or as a class when expanded; others skip it.

abundance	v_gene	d_gene	j_gene	CDR3aa	CDR3nt
.	TRBV5-5	.	TRBJ2-5	CASSFTAAQETQYF	TGTGCCAGCAGCTTCACGGCGGCCCAAGAGACCCAGTACTTC
.	TRBV19	TRBD1	TRBJ1-2	CASSTEGTGTGYTF	TGTGCCAGTAGTACCGAAGGGACAGGCACTGGCTACACCTTC
once	TRBV16	TRBD1	TRBJ2-2	CASSPDRGTGELFF	TGTGCCAGCAGCCCAGACAGGGGGACCGGGGAGCTGTTTTTT
once	TRBV27	TRBD2	TRBJ2-1	CASSLRLAGGRNEQFF	TGTGCCAGCAGTTTACGGCTAGCGGGGGGGCGTAATGAGCAGTTCTTC
few	TRBV7-2	.	TRBJ1-4	CASSQDRGNEKLFF	TGTGCCAGCAGCCAGGATCGAGGGAATGAAAAACTGTTTTTT
.	TRBV6-5	.	TRBJ1-5	CASSYSGGGGNQPQHF	TGTGCCAGCAGTTACTCGGGAGGGGGGGGCAATCAGCCCCAGCATTTT
once	TRBV5-1	TRBD2	TRBJ2-2	CASRTGTSGTGELFF	TGCGCCAGCAGAACCGGGACTAGCGGTACCGGGGAGCTGTTTTTT
.	TRBV3-1/TRBV3-2	.	TRBJ1-1	CASSQERGGAFF	TGTGCCAGCAGCCAAGAAAGGGGGGGAGCTTTCTTT
.	TRBV7-8	TRBD2	TRBJ2-1	CASSLRGGAVNEQFF	TGTGCCAGCAGCTTACGCGGGGGGGCAGTCAATGAGCAGTTCTTC
.	TRBV28	.	TRBJ1-1	CASSSLKGLEDFF	TGTGCCAGCAGTAGCCTGAAAGGACTCGAGGATTTCTTT
.	TRBV5-1	TRBD1	TRBJ1-4	CASSRGDRGTEKLFF	TGCGCCAGCAGCCGCGGGGACAGGGGAACTGAAAAACTGTTTTTT
.	TRBV28	TRBD2	TRBJ2-2	CASRRLAGGYTGELFF	TGTGCCAGCAGAAGACTAGCGGGGGGGTACACCGGGGAGCTGTTTTTT
.	TRBV5-4	.	TRBJ2-1	CASSLVGGPYNEQFF	TGTGCCAGCAGCCTGGTGGGGGGGCCCTACAATGAGCAGTTCTTC
.	TRBV5-4	.	TRBJ2-2	CASSFFGVFDTGELFF	TGTGCCAGCAGCTTCTTCGGGGTGTTCGACACCGGGGAGCTGTTTTTT
once	TRBV12-3/TRBV12-4	.	TRBJ1-1	CASSSGGTEAFF	TGTGCCAGCAGTTCCGGGGGGACTGAAGCTTTCTTT
few	TRBV21-1	.	TRBJ1-1	CASSKSLIPGQAAFF	TGTGCCAGCAGCAAAAGTTTGATCCCCGGACAGGCAGCTTTCTTT
.	TRBV5-1	TRBD1	TRBJ1-2	CASGPFDRGRGYTF	TGCGCCAGCGGACCGTTCGACAGGGGGCGAGGCTACACCTTC
.	TRBV2	.	TRBJ1-5	CASSRRNSNQPQHF	TGTGCCAGCAGCAGGAGGAATAGCAATCAGCCCCAGCATTTT
few	TRBV29-1	.	TRBJ1-2	CSVGGRTFGGYTF	TGCAGCGTTGGTGGCAGAACATTTGGTGGCTACACCTTC
.	TRBV5-1	.	TRBJ2-1	CASSAQGNLYNEQFF	TGCGCCAGCAGCGCCCAGGGCAATTTGTACAATGAGCAGTTCTTC
.	TRBV2	.	TRBJ1-5	CASSQGPVRNNQPQHF	TGTGCCAGCAGCCAGGGCCCCGTTAGGAACAATCAGCCCCAGCATTTT
.	TRBV7-8	TRBD2	TRBJ2-1	CASSRWGDYRNNEQFF	TGTGCCAGCAGCCGCTGGGGGGACTACCGAAACAATGAGCAGTTCTTC
.	TRBV3-1/TRBV3-2	TRBD1	TRBJ2-3	CASSQGRTGATDTQYF	TGTGCCAGCAGCCAAGGAAGGACAGGAGCCACAGATACGCAGTATTTT
few	TRBV3-1/TRBV3-2	.	TRBJ1-3	CASNGNVGGNTIYF	TGTGCCAGCAACGGAAACGTCGGGGGAAACACCATATATTTT
.	TRBV6-1	.	TRBJ2-6	CASREIQGSGANVLTF	TGTGCCAGCAGGGAAATACAGGGTAGTGGGGCCAACGTCCTGACTTTC
.	TRBV19	TRBD2	TRBJ2-2	CASRPAGGAGELFF	TGTGCCAGTCGCCCTGCCGGGGGGGCCGGGGAGCTGTTTTTT
once	TRBV7-3	.	TRBJ2-2	CASSPHPVSELFF	TGTGCCAGCAGCCCCCACCCGGTTTCAGAGCTGTTTTTT
.	TRBV29-1	.	TRBJ1-1	CSVASRPPAFF	TGCAGCGTTGCATCCAGGCCCCCAGCTTTCTTT
.	TRBV3-1/TRBV3-2	TRBD1	TRBJ2-1	CASSQQLGQGRDEQFF	TGTGCCAGCAGCCAACAGCTGGGACAGGGGCGGGATGAGCAGTTCTTC
few	TRBV7-9	.	TRBJ1-1	CASSFRTENTEAFF	TGTGCCAGCAGCTTTAGGACAGAGAACACTGAAGCTTTCTTT
.	TRBV7-8	TRBD1	TRBJ1-1	CASSHNYRGLYTEAFF	TGTGCCAGCAGCCACAACTACAGGGGGCTTTACACTGAAGCTTTCTTT
.	TRBV3-1/TRBV3-2	.	TRBJ1-6	CASSLHGQRVNSPLHF	TGTGCCAGCAGCCTGCATGGACAGCGTGTGAATTCACCCCTCCACTTT
many	TRBV3-1/TRBV3-2	.	TRBJ2-5	CASSQGTGSGTETQYF	TGTGCCAGCAGCCAAGGAACAGGGAGCGGAACGGAGACCCAGTACTTC
.	TRBV5-6	.	TRBJ2-1	CASRVSTNVFNEQFF	TGTGCCAGCCGAGTTTCCACTAATGTCTTTAATGAGCAGTTCTTC
.	TRBV5-1	.	TRBJ2-5	CASRPGSLETQYF	TGCGCCAGTCGCCCAGGGTCGTTAGAGACCCAGTACTTC